This TCR beta chain was observed in a study of blood T cell repertoires in COVID-19. V lost 4 bases to trimming and J lost 1 base, with 15 bases between them. The germline gives CDR1 SGHDT, CDR2 YYEEEE. The CDR3 extends over 16 amino acids. Profiling relied on immunoSEQ multiplex PCR, and the TCRdb table lists in-frame clones only, not all of them. The table records 150,000 to 160,000 clones, about 73% of them present only once. The V call is TRBV5-6, the J call TRBJ1-3, with a tentative D call TRBD1 (5 bases). Specimen: peripheral blood. This TCR came from a man at least 80 years old with acute or convalescent COVID-19. CDR3 sequence: CASSLRESRSGNTIYF. The CDR3 DNA sequence: TGTGCCAGCAGCCTCAGGGAATCTCGTTCTGGAAACACCATATATTTT.